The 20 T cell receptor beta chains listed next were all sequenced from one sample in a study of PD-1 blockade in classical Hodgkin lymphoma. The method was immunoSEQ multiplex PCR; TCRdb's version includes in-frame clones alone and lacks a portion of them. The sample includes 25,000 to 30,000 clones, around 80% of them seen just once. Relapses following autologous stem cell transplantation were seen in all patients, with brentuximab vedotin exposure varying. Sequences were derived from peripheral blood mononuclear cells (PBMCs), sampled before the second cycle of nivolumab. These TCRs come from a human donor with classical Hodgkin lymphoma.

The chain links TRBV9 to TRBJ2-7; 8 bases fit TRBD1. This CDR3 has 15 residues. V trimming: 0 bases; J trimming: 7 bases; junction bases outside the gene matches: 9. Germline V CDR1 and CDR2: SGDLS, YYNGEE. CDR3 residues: CASSVGSGGAGEQYF. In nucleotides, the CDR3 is TGTGCCAGCAGCGTAGGATCAGGGGGCGCAGGGGAGCAGTACTTC. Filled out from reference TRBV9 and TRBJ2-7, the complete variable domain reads DSGVTQTPKHLITATGQRVTLRCSPRSGDLSVYWYQQSLDQGLQFLIQYYNGEERAKGNILERFSAQQFPDLHSELNLSSLELGDSALYFCASSVGSGGAGEQYFGPGTRLTVT.

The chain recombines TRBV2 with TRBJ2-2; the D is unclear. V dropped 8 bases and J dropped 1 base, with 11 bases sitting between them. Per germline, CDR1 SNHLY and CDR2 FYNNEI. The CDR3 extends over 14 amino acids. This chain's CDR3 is CASHYTMNTGELFF. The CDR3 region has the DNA TGTGCCAGCCACTACACAATGAACACCGGGGAGCTGTTTTTT.

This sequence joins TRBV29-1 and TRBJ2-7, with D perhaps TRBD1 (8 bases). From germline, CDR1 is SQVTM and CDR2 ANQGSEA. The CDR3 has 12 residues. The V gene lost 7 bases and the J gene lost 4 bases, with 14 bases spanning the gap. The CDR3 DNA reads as TGCAGCGCCAACAGGGGGGGTTACGAGCAGTACTTC. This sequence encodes CSANRGGYEQYF.

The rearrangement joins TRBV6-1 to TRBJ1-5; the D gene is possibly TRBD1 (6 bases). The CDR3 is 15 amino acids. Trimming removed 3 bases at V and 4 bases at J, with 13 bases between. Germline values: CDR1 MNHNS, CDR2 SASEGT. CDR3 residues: CASSDSGAGNQPQHF. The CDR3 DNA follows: TGTGCCAGCAGTGATTCGGGGGCAGGAAATCAGCCCCAGCATTTT.

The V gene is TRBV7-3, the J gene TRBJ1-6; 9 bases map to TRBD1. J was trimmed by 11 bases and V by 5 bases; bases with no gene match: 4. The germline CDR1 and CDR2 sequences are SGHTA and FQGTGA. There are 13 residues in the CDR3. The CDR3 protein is CASSNTGGAPLHF. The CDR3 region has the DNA TGTGCCAGCAGCAATACAGGGGGCGCACCCCTCCACTTT.

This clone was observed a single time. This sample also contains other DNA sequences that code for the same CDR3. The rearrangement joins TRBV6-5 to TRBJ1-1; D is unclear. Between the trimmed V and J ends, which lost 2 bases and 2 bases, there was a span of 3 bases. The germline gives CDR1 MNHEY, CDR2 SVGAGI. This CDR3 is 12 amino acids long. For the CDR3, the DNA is TGTGCCAGCAGTTACCGTAACACTGAAGCTTTCTTT. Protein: CASSYRNTEAFF.

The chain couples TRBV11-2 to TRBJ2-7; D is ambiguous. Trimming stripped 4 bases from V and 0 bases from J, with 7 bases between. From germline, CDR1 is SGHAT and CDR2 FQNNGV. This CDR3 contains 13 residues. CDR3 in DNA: TGTGCCAGCAGCTCCCCCAACTCCTACGAGCAGTACTTC. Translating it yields CASSSPNSYEQYF.

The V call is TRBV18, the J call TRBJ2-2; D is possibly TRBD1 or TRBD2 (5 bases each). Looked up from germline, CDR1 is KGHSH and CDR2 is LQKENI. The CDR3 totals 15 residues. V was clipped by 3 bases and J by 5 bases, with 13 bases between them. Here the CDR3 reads CASSPRDGKTGELFF. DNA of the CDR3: TGTGCCAGCTCACCCCGGGACGGAAAGACCGGGGAGCTGTTTTTT. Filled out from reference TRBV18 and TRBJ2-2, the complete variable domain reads NAGVMQNPRHLVRRRGQEARLRCSPMKGHSHVYWYRQLPEEGLKFMVYLQKENIIDESGMPKERFSAEFPKEGPSILRIQQVVRGDSAAYFCASSPRDGKTGELFFGEGSRLTVL.

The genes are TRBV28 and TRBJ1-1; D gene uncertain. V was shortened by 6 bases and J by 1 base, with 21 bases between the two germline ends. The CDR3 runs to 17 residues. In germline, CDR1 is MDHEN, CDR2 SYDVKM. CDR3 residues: CASSTGGQPRKNTEAFF. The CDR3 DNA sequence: TGTGCCAGCAGCACCGGAGGGCAACCTCGCAAGAACACTGAAGCTTTCTTT. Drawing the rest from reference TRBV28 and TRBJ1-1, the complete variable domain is DVKVTQSSRYLVKRTGEKVFLECVQDMDHENMFWYRQDPGLGLRLIYFSYDVKMKEKGDIPEGYSVSREKKERFSLILESASTNQTSMYLCASSTGGQPRKNTEAFFGQGTRLTVV.

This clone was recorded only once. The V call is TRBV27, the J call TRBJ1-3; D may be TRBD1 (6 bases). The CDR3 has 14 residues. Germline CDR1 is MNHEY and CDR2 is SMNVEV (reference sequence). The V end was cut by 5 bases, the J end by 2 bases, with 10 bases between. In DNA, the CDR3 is TGTGCCAGCAGTCGCGGGGGCACTGGAAACACCATATATTTT. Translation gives CASSRGGTGNTIYF.

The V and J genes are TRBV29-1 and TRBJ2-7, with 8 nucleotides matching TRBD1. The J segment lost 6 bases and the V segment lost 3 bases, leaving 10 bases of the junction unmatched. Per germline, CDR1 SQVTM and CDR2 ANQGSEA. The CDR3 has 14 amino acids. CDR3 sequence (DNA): TGCAGCGTTGATAGTCAACAGGGGGACGGCGAGCAGTACTTC. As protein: CSVDSQQGDGEQYF.

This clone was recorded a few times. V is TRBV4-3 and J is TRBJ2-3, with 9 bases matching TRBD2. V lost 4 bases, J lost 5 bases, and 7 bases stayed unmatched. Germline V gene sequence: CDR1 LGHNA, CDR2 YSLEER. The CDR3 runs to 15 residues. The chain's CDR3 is CASSRLRGGGDTQYF. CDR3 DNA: TGCGCCAGCAGCCGCCTGCGGGGGGGCGGAGATACGCAGTATTTT.

DNA for the CDR3: TGTGCCAGCAGTTTATTAAGGGGGAACACTGAAGCTTTCTTT. It encodes CASSLLRGNTEAFF. The chain recombines TRBV28 with TRBJ1-1; weak D call: TRBD1 (5 bases). CDR1 MDHEN and CDR2 SYDVKM come from the germline V gene. V lost 1 base and J 1 base, leaving 7 bases between the germline ends. There are 14 residues in the CDR3.

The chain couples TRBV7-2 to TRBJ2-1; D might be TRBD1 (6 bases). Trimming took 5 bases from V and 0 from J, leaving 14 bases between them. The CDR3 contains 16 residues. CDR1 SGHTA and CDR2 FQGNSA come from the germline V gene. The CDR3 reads CASSGGRGISYNEQFF. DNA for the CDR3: TGTGCCAGCAGCGGGGGCCGGGGAATCTCCTACAATGAGCAGTTCTTC.

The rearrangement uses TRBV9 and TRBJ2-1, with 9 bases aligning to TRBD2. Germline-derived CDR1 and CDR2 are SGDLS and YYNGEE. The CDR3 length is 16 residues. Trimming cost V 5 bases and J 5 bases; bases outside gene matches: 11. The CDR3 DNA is TGTGCCAGCAGTCGACCCATAGCGGGGGCCGACAATGAGCAGTTCTTC. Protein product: CASSRPIAGADNEQFF. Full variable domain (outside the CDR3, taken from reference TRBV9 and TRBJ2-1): DSGVTQTPKHLITATGQRVTLRCSPRSGDLSVYWYQQSLDQGLQFLIQYYNGEERAKGNILERFSAQQFPDLHSELNLSSLELGDSALYFCASSRPIAGADNEQFFGPGTRLTVL.

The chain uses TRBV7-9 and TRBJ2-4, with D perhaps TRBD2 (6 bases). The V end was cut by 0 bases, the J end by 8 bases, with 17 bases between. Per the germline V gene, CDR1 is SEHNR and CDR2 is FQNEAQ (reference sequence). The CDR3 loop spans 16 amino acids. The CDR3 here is CASSLAARERGDIQYF. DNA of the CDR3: TGTGCCAGCAGCTTAGCGGCTCGGGAGAGGGGAGACATTCAGTACTTC.

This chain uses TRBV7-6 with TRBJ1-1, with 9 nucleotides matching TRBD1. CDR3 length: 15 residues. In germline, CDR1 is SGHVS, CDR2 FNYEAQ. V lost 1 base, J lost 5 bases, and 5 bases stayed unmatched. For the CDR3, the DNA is TGTGCCAGCAGCTTAGGACAGGGGGGAGAAACTGAAGCTTTCTTT. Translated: CASSLGQGGETEAFF.

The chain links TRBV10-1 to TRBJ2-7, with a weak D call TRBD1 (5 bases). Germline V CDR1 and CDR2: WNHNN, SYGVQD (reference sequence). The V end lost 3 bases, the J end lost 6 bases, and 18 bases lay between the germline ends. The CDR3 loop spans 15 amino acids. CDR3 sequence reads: CASSDGRGSRGEQYF. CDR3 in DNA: TGCGCCAGCAGTGACGGAAGGGGCTCCCGTGGCGAGCAGTACTTC.

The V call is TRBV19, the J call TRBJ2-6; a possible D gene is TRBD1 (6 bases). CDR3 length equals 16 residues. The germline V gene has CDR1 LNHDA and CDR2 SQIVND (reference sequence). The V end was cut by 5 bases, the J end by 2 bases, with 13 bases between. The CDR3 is CASSPGSGAGANVLTF. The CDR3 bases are TGTGCCAGTAGTCCCGGGTCAGGGGCTGGGGCCAACGTCCTGACTTTC.

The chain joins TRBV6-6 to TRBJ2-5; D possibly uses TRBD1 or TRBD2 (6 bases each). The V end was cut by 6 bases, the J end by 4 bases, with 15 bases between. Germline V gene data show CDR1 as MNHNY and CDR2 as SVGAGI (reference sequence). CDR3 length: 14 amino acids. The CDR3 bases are TGTGCCAGCAGGAGGGGGGTGGGCCGAGAGACCCAGTACTTC. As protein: CASRRGVGRETQYF.